This entry describes one T cell receptor beta chain. This entry belongs to a study of T cell changes during pregnancy in multiple sclerosis. The assay was immunoSEQ multiplex PCR, and TCRdb's table has in-frame clones only and misses some. This sample has roughly 18,000 clones; more than 70% occur once, and the top ten carry 8.5% to 10%. Germline V gene data show CDR1 as MRHNA and CDR2 as SNTAGT. The CDR3 covers 14 residues. V lost 0 bases and J lost 3, with 5 bases in between. The sequence came from a female donor with multiple sclerosis, enrolled in a pregnancy study. Sequences were derived from CD8+ T cells from peripheral blood mononuclear cells, sampled after pregnancy. This chain links TRBV6-4 with TRBJ2-2; D perhaps matches TRBD2 (5 bases). In DNA, the CDR3 is TGTGCCAGCAGTGACTCTAGCGACACCGGGGAGCTGTTTTTT. Its translation is CASSDSSDTGELFF.